A single sample gave rise to the 9 T cell receptor beta chains below, sequenced in a study of CD4 T cells in relation to SARS-CoV-2 and coronaviruses. The protocol was immunoSEQ multiplex PCR, while the TCRdb copy is restricted to in-frame clones and leaves out a portion. Of roughly 61,000 clones listed, 75% to 90% are singletons. CD4+ T cells from unexposed donors were obtained before the COVID-19 pandemic (2011-2018). Material: memory CD4+ T cells from PBMCs. The receptors stem from a human donor in good health.

The chain employs TRBV2 and TRBJ2-5, with 11 bases that match TRBD1. CDR1 is SNHLY and CDR2 is FYNNEI in the germline V gene. V dropped 2 bases and J dropped 8; count of bases not matched to a gene: 7. The CDR3 totals 15 residues. In nucleotides, the CDR3 is TGTGCCAGCAGTGAACGGACAGGGGGCCAGAGTACCCAGTACTTC. Amino acid sequence: CASSERTGGQSTQYF.

V and J are TRBV2 and TRBJ1-1; D not resolved. V shed 4 bases and J shed 4 bases, with 13 bases lying between them. CDR3 length: 14 residues. Per germline, CDR1 SNHLY and CDR2 FYNNEI. The CDR3 sequence: CASSVTSFATEAFF. The CDR3 bases are TGTGCCAGCAGTGTAACATCGTTTGCCACTGAAGCTTTCTTT.

The chain carries TRBV30 and TRBJ2-7; weak D call: TRBD1 (6 bases). With 3 bases removed from V and 4 bases from J, the gap between germline ends came to 10 bases. The CDR3 has 12 residues. CDR1 and CDR2 (germline): GTSNPN, SVGIG (reference sequence). In DNA form, the CDR3 reads TGTGCCTGGAGGGACAGTCGATACGAGCAGTACTTC. Amino acid sequence: CAWRDSRYEQYF.

The gene calls are TRBV18 and TRBJ2-5; D uncertain. The V gene's germline CDR1 is KGHSH and CDR2 LQKENI. The CDR3 is 13 residues long. Trimming shortened V by 5 bases and J by 2 bases, and 9 bases separated the two germline ends. The CDR3 bases are TGTGCCAGCTCAAGACACAAGCAAGAGACCCAGTACTTC. Its protein is CASSRHKQETQYF.

This chain joins TRBV27 and TRBJ2-5; the match to TRBD1 covers 11 bases. The germline gives CDR1 MNHEY, CDR2 SMNVEV (reference sequence). With 4 bases clipped from V and 5 bases from J, the junction kept 3 bases outside the gene matches. The CDR3 runs 14 residues. CDR3 sequence: CASSYGDRGETQYF. The CDR3 nucleotides read TGTGCCAGCAGTTATGGGGACAGGGGGGAGACCCAGTACTTC.

This chain connects TRBV28 to TRBJ2-3, with no clear D. Germline lookup yields CDR1 MDHEN and CDR2 SYDVKM. Trimming removed 3 bases at V and 3 bases at J, with 13 bases between. This CDR3 has 15 amino acids. The CDR3 is CASSFRGTWTDTQYF. CDR3 coding DNA: TGTGCCAGCAGTTTCCGAGGAACATGGACAGATACGCAGTATTTT.

The chain uses TRBV10-2 and TRBJ2-7, with 9 bases that match TRBD1. CDR3 length equals 14 residues. Per germline, CDR1 WSHSY and CDR2 SAAADI. Trimming cost V 3 bases and J 2 bases; bases outside gene matches: 2. CDR3 in DNA: TGCGCCAGCAGTGACCGGGACAGGGCCTACGAGCAGTACTTC. Protein: CASSDRDRAYEQYF.

The chain has TRBV9 and TRBJ2-4, with D unresolved. This CDR3 contains 17 residues. Trimming pared 0 bases from V and 0 bases from J, leaving 13 bases between. Germline V gives CDR1 SGDLS, CDR2 YYNGEE. This chain's CDR3 is CASSVASGWAAKNIQYF. The CDR3 DNA is TGTGCCAGCAGCGTAGCTAGTGGGTGGGCAGCCAAAAACATTCAGTACTTC. Complete variable domain (other parts from reference TRBV9 and TRBJ2-4): DSGVTQTPKHLITATGQRVTLRCSPRSGDLSVYWYQQSLDQGLQFLIQYYNGEERAKGNILERFSAQQFPDLHSELNLSSLELGDSALYFCASSVASGWAAKNIQYFGAGTRLSVL.

This chain connects TRBV28 to TRBJ2-3; weak D call: TRBD1 (6 bases). Germline V lookup: CDR1 MDHEN, CDR2 SYDVKM. Deletions cut 7 bases from V and 0 bases from J, with 8 bases between. The length of the CDR3 is 13 residues. CDR3 region: CASTQGSTDTQYF. The DNA for the CDR3 is TGTGCCAGCACCCAGGGGAGCACAGATACGCAGTATTTT.